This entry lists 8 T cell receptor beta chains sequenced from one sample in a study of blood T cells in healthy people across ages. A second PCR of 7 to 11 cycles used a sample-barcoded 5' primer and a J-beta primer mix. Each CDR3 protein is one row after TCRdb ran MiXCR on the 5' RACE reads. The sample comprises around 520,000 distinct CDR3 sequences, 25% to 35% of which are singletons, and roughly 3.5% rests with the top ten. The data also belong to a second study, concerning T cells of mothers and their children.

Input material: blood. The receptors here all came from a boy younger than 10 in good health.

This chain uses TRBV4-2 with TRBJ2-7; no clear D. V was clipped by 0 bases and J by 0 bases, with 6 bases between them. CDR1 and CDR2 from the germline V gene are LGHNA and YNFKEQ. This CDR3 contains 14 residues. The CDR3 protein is CASSQDTPSYEQYF. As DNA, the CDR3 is TGTGCCAGCAGCCAAGATACCCCCTCCTACGAGCAGTACTTC.

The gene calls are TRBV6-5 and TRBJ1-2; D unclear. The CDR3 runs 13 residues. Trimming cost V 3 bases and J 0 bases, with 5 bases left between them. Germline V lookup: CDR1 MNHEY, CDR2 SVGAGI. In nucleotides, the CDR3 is TGTGCCAGCAGTTATGCTGCTAACTATGGCTACACCTTC. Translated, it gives CASSYAANYGYTF.

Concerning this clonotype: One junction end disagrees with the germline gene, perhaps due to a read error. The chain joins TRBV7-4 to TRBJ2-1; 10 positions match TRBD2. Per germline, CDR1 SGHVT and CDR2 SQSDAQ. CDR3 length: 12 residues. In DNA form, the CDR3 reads TGTGCCAGCAGCCTTGGGACTAGCGCTCTGCTCTTC. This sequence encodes CASSLGTSALLF.

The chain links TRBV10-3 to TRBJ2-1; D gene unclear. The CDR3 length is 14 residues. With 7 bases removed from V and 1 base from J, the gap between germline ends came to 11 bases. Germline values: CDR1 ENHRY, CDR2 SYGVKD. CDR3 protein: CAITRTLSYNEQFF. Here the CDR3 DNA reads TGTGCCATCACCCGTACGTTGTCCTACAATGAGCAGTTCTTC.

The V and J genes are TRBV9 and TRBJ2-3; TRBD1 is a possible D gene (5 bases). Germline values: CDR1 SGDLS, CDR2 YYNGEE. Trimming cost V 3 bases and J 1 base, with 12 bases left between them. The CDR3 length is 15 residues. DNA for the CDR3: TGTGCCAGCAGCGCTTTAGAAGGGGGCACAGATACGCAGTATTTT. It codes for CASSALEGGTDTQYF. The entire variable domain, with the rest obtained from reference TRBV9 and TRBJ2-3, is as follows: DSGVTQTPKHLITATGQRVTLRCSPRSGDLSVYWYQQSLDQGLQFLIQYYNGEERAKGNILERFSAQQFPDLHSELNLSSLELGDSALYFCASSALEGGTDTQYFGPGTRLTVL.

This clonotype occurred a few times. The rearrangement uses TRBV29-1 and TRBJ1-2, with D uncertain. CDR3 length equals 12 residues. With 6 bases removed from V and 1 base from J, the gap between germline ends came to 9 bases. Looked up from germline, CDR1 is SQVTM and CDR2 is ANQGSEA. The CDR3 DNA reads TGCAGCGTGCCCACGGTTAACTATGGCTACACCTTC. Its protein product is CSVPTVNYGYTF.

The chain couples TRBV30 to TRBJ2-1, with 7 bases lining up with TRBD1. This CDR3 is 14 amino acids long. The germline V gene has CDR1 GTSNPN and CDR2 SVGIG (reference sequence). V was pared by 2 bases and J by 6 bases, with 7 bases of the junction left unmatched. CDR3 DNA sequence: TGTGCCTGGAGTTCCGTCACAGGGGCCAATGAGCAGTTCTTC. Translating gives CAWSSVTGANEQFF.

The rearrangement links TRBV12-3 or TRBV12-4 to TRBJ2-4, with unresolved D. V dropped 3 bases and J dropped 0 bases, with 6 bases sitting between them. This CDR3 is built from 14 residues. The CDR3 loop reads CASSFPVAKNIQYF. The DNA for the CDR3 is TGTGCCAGCAGTTTCCCGGTAGCCAAAAACATTCAGTACTTC.